This TCR beta chain stems from a study of T cell changes during pregnancy in multiple sclerosis. From germline, CDR1 is SQVTM and CDR2 ANQGSEA. The CDR3 spans 16 residues. Using immunoSEQ multiplex PCR, the repertoire was profiled, and TCRdb retains in-frame clones only, with some absent. Altogether 25,000 to 35,000 clones are present, about 90% being singletons, with the ten largest covering 6.2%. With respect to this clone: One junction end does not reproduce the germline sequence, and a read error may be involved.

This TCR derives from a female donor with multiple sclerosis, enrolled in a pregnancy study. V usage is TRBV29-1 and J usage is TRBJ2-1, with a possible D match to TRBD1 (5 bases). Sequences were derived from CD8+ T cells from peripheral blood mononuclear cells, sampled before pregnancy. CDR3 loop: CSVEGKTGPVQDEQFF. The CDR3 DNA reads as TGCAGCGTGGAAGGGAAGACCGGCCCTGTACAGGATGAGCAGTTCTTC.